This T cell receptor beta chain derives from a study of tumor-infiltrating lymphocytes in primary liver carcinoma. CDR1 is MNHNS and CDR2 is SASEGT in the germline V gene. The CDR3 covers 14 residues. V shed 10 bases and J shed 9 bases, with 23 bases lying between them. Researchers generated TCR beta cDNA from about 450 ng of total RNA, relying on a constant-region primer. Slightly modified ARM-PCR, run as three nested multiplex PCR rounds, produced the TCR beta libraries. PCR rounds one and two used TRBV1-TRBV30 forward primers with a C-beta reverse primer for 10 cycles each. TCRdb called the multiplex PCR reads again in MiXCR, with one record for every CDR3 protein. In the table there are about 120,000 distinct CDR3 sequences, around two thirds of which are singletons. It was from approximately 20-30 mg of unsorted bulk tissue that RNA and DNA were co-extracted.

The clonotype originates from a woman aged 55-70 years with primary liver carcinoma and hepatitis B virus infection. The sample comprised tumor-adjacent normal liver tissue. This rearrangement joins TRBV6-1 to TRBJ2-3; possibly TRBD1 for D (6 bases). Here the CDR3 DNA reads TGTGCCAACAGCGTTTCAGGGGATGGAAGGACGCAGTATTTT. It specifies CANSVSGDGRTQYF.